This passage covers 5 T cell receptor beta chains from one sample sequenced in a study of radiotherapy plus CTLA-4 blockade in lung cancer. Assay used: immunoSEQ multiplex PCR; TCRdb lists only in-frame clones, some missing. Found here are around 14,000 clones, 55% to 80% of them singletons; the top ten hold 45% to 55%. Sequenced here: peripheral blood, sampled from a patient treated with radiotherapy plus ipilimumab. The receptors shown here come from a human donor with non-small cell lung cancer whose response to radiotherapy plus ipilimumab could not be evaluated.

This sequence joins TRBV18 and TRBJ1-3; the D is unclear. Trimming took 3 bases from V and 4 from J, leaving 7 bases between them. Germline V gene lookup returns CDR1 KGHSH and CDR2 LQKENI. The CDR3 runs to 13 residues. The CDR3 loop reads CASSPGGGNTIYF. CDR3 sequence (DNA): TGTGCCAGCTCACCTGGCGGCGGAAACACCATATATTTT.

The CDR3 reads CASRRGVQGRNTEAFF. The CDR3 DNA reads TGCGCCAGCAGACGGGGTGTACAGGGACGGAACACTGAAGCTTTCTTT. The chain is built from TRBV5-1 and TRBJ1-1, with D maybe TRBD1 (6 bases). V lost 5 bases, J lost 1 base, and 18 bases lay in between. CDR1 and CDR2 from the germline V gene are SGHRS and YFSETQ. The CDR3 has 16 amino acids.

The rearrangement joins TRBV5-4 to TRBJ1-4; D unresolved. V lost 4 bases, J lost 5 bases, and 6 bases lay in between. Germline lookup yields CDR1 SGHNT and CDR2 YYREEE (reference sequence). The CDR3 length is 12 residues. CDR3 coding DNA: TGTGCCAGCAGCCAAGAGAATGAAAAACTGTTTTTT. It yields the protein CASSQENEKLFF.

The genes are TRBV9 and TRBJ1-4, with a possible D match to TRBD1 (5 bases). The CDR3 has 14 residues. Germline CDR1 reads SGDLS; CDR2 reads YYNGEE. V was trimmed by 7 bases and J by 0 bases, leaving 10 bases between them. CDR3 sequence: CASGRDATNEKLFF. The CDR3 DNA reads as TGTGCCAGCGGCAGGGATGCAACTAATGAAAAACTGTTTTTT. The variable domain in full, with the rest retrieved from reference TRBV9 and TRBJ1-4, is DSGVTQTPKHLITATGQRVTLRCSPRSGDLSVYWYQQSLDQGLQFLIQYYNGEERAKGNILERFSAQQFPDLHSELNLSSLELGDSALYFCASGRDATNEKLFFGSGTQLSVL.

Only a few counts were recorded for this clone. This CDR3 reads CASRGQAGGGYTF. The CDR3 coding sequence is TGTGCCAGCAGGGGACAGGCTGGTGGTGGCTACACCTTC. The chain combines TRBV7-3 with TRBJ1-2; TRBD1 agrees at 8 bases. Germline V gives CDR1 SGHTA, CDR2 FQGTGA. Trimming removed 6 bases from V and 7 bases from J; junction bases left unmatched: 7. The length of the CDR3 is 13 residues.